This TCR beta chain was captured in a study of blood T cell repertoires in COVID-19. Study background: PBMCs, B-cell-depleted T cells, or T cells provided the cDNA or gDNA that made up the material.

The CDR3 sequence is 13 residues long. Trimming left V 8 bases short and J 0 bases short, with 11 bases between. Germline CDR1 and CDR2: MNHEY and SVGAGI. The authors' processing: Using reference gene primer amplification, nucleated cell counts were estimated. Assay: immunoSEQ multiplex PCR; the TCRdb copy retains only in-frame clones and omits some. D and trimming come from the DNA, and the V and J calls and clone size come from that table. The sample contains some 140,000 clones, about four fifths of which appear only once. This rearrangement joins TRBV6-5 to TRBJ2-7, with D perhaps matching TRBD2 (6 bases). The sequencing input was peripheral blood. The clonotype originates from a man aged 60 to 69 with acute or convalescent COVID-19. The CDR3 DNA reads TGTGCCAGCGACGTTAGCGGCTCCTACGAGCAGTACTTC. This encodes CASDVSGSYEQYF.